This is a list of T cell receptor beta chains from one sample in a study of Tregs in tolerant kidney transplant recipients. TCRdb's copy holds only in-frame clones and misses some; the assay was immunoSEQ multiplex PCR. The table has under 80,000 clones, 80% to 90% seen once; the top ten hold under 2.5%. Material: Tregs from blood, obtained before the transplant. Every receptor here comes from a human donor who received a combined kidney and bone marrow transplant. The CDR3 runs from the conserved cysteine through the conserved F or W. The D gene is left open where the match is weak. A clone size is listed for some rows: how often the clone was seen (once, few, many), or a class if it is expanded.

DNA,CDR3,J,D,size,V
TGTGCCAGCAGCTTGGGGACCCTAGCTAACTATGGCTACACCTTC,CASSLGTLANYGYTF,TRBJ1-2,NA,NA,TRBV7-8
TGTGCCAGCAGCTTAGCCGGGCTCTATGGCTACACCTTC,CASSLAGLYGYTF,TRBJ1-2,NA,NA,TRBV7-2
TGTGCCAGCAGCCAGGGGCTGGGTGGCTACACCTTC,CASSQGLGGYTF,TRBJ1-2,NA,NA,TRBV6-1
TGCGCCAGCAGACCCGACAGGGTACGGGGAGGCTATGGCTACACCTTC,CASRPDRVRGGYGYTF,TRBJ1-2,TRBD1,NA,TRBV5-1
TGTGCCAGTAGTATACCGACCACCGGGGAGCTGTTTTTT,CASSIPTTGELFF,TRBJ2-2,NA,NA,TRBV19
TGTGCCAGCTCACCACCCGGGGGTGGTGGCTACACCTTC,CASSPPGGGGYTF,TRBJ1-2,NA,NA,TRBV18
TGTGCCAGCAGTCGGGACAGGACTAATGAAAAACTGTTTTTT,CASSRDRTNEKLFF,TRBJ1-4,TRBD1,NA,TRBV27
TGTGCCAGCAGCTTAGTTAGGGTGCCTCTATACTTC,CASSLVRVPLYF,TRBJ2-5,NA,NA,TRBV7-2
TGCAGTGCTAGAGTTGGCACTGAAGCTTTCTTT,CSARVGTEAFF,TRBJ1-1,NA,NA,TRBV20-1
TGTGCCAGTAGTACTTTCCGACAGGTAATGAACACTGAAGCTTTCTTT,CASSTFRQVMNTEAFF,TRBJ1-1,NA,NA,TRBV19
TGTGCCATCAGGGGGGGGGATGGGACTCCCGACGCCACTGAAGCTTTCTTT,CAIRGGDGTPDATEAFF,TRBJ1-1,NA,NA,TRBV10-3
TGTGCCAGCTCTCCGGGATCCTCCTACGAGCAGTACTTC,CASSPGSSYEQYF,TRBJ2-7,NA,NA,TRBV18
TGCGCCAGCAGCTTGGGACCGAATCAGCCCCAGCATTTT,CASSLGPNQPQHF,TRBJ1-5,NA,NA,TRBV5-1
TGCGCCAGCAGCGGTGCGGGACAGGCCCTTTACGAGCAGTACTTC,CASSGAGQALYEQYF,TRBJ2-7,TRBD1,NA,TRBV5-1
TGTGCCAGTAGCACAAACTGGTTGCACGGCTACACCTTC,CASSTNWLHGYTF,TRBJ1-2,NA,NA,TRBV19
TGTGCCAGCAAACGTCAACCGGGACAGTACAATGAGCAGTTCTTC,CASKRQPGQYNEQFF,TRBJ2-1,TRBD1,NA,TRBV7-2
TGTGCCAGCAGTTTGCAGAGACTTGACAGGGGGGTCTATGGCTACACCTTC,CASSLQRLDRGVYGYTF,TRBJ1-2,TRBD1,NA,TRBV28
TGTGCCAGCAGCTTAGGCGGAGAGGACACCGGGGAGCTGTTTTTT,CASSLGGEDTGELFF,TRBJ2-2,NA,NA,TRBV11-3
TGTGCCAGCTCACCCGACAGGGATTCTAACTATGGCTACACCTTC,CASSPDRDSNYGYTF,TRBJ1-2,TRBD1,NA,TRBV18
TGTGCCAGCGGGGAACAGAACACCGGGGAGCTGTTTTTT,CASGEQNTGELFF,TRBJ2-2,NA,NA,TRBV7-6
TGCGCCAGCAGCTGGACGGGGGCGGGGCAGTATTTT,CASSWTGAGQYF,TRBJ2-3,NA,NA,TRBV5-1
TGCGCCAGCAGCCAAGTCTTCCGACCGCGAAGCTCCTACGAGCAGTACTTC,CASSQVFRPRSSYEQYF,TRBJ2-7,NA,NA,TRBV4-1
TGTGCCAGAGGGACGGCGAACACTGAAGCTTTCTTT,CARGTANTEAFF,TRBJ1-1,NA,medium-sized,TRBV27
TGTGCCAGCAGCCTTGGAGCCTACGAGCAGTACTTC,CASSLGAYEQYF,TRBJ2-7,NA,few,TRBV7-9
TGTGCCAGCACTAGAGGGGGGCTATTCTATGGCTACACCTTC,CASTRGGLFYGYTF,TRBJ1-2,NA,NA,TRBV2
TGTGCCAGTAGTATAGTTGGGACTATCAGTGAGCAGTTCTTC,CASSIVGTISEQFF,TRBJ2-1,TRBD2,medium-sized,TRBV19
TGTGCCAGCAGTATCGAGCGAATGAACACCGGGGAGCTGTTTTTT,CASSIERMNTGELFF,TRBJ2-2,NA,NA,TRBV2
TGTGCCAGCAGTTACTCGATTGAATGGCCCGAGCAGTACTTC,CASSYSIEWPEQYF,TRBJ2-7,NA,few,TRBV6-6
TGTGCCAGCAGTGAAAGGACAGACCACTATGGCTACACCTTC,CASSERTDHYGYTF,TRBJ1-2,NA,NA,TRBV6-1
TGTGCCAGCAGCTTCTCCCGCGAGCAGTACTTC,CASSFSREQYF,TRBJ2-7,NA,NA,TRBV7-2
TGTGCCAGCAGCCTGACAGGCCGTACTGAAGCTTTCTTT,CASSLTGRTEAFF,TRBJ1-1,NA,once,TRBV6-4
TGTGCCAGCAGTTATTTTATGACAGGGGCTAATGAAAAACTGTTTTTT,CASSYFMTGANEKLFF,TRBJ1-4,TRBD1,NA,TRBV6-5
TGTGCCAGCAGTTGGCCCGGGGGGCCCACCGGGGAGCTGTTTTTT,CASSWPGGPTGELFF,TRBJ2-2,NA,once,TRBV7-6
TGTGCCAGCAGAAGACTCCATAGCTCCTACGAGCAGTACTTC,CASRRLHSSYEQYF,TRBJ2-7,NA,NA,TRBV6-5
TGCGCCAGCAGCTTTGGGGCCAATATTCGGACTGAAGCTTTCTTT,CASSFGANIRTEAFF,TRBJ1-1,NA,NA,TRBV5-1
TGTGCCTGGAGCTACAGGGGTGGGGATCAGCCCCAGCATTTT,CAWSYRGGDQPQHF,TRBJ1-5,TRBD1,NA,TRBV30
TGTGCTAGTGGTCCCCCGCACTTCTCTGGGGCCAACGTCCTGACTTTC,CASGPPHFSGANVLTF,TRBJ2-6,NA,NA,TRBV12-5
TGCGCCAGCAGCGGGACCGGGACGGAGCTATGGAGCTACGAGCAGTACTTC,CASSGTGTELWSYEQYF,TRBJ2-7,NA,NA,TRBV5-1
TGCAGTGCGCGACTAGCGGGCCAGTTCTTC,CSARLAGQFF,TRBJ2-1,TRBD2,NA,TRBV20-1